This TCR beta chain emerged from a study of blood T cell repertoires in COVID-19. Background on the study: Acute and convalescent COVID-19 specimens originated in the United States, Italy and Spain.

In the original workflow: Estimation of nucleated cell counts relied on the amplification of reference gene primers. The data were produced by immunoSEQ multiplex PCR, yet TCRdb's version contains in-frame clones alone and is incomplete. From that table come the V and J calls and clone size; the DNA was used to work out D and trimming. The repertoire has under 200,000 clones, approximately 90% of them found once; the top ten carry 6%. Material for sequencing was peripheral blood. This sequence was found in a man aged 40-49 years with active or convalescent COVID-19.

CDR3 loop: CASSLGDRVWSGELFF. In DNA form, the CDR3 reads TGTGCCAGCAGCTTAGGGGACAGGGTATGGTCCGGGGAGCTGTTTTTT. The V and J genes are TRBV7-2 and TRBJ2-2, with TRBD1 matching over 9 bases. The CDR3 contains 16 residues. The V and J ends lost 1 base and 6 bases, in that order; junction bases with no gene match: 6. The germline V gene has CDR1 SGHTA and CDR2 FQGNSA.